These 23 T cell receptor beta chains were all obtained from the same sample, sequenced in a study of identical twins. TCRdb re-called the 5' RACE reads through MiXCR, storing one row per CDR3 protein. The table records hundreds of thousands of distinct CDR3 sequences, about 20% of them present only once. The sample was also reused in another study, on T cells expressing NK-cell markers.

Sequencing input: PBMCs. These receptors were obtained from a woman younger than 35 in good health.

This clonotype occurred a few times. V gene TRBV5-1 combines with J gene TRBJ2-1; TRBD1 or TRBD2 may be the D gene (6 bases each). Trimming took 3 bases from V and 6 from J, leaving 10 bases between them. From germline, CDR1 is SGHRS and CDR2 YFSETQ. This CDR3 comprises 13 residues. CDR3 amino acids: CASSSQGLNEQFF. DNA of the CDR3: TGCGCCAGCAGCTCACAGGGACTCAATGAGCAGTTCTTC. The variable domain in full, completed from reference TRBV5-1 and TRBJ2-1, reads KAGVTQTPRYLIKTRGQQVTLSCSPISGHRSVSWYQQTPGQGLQFLFEYFSETQRNKGNFPGRFSGRQFSNSRSEMNVSTLELGDSALYLCASSSQGLNEQFFGPGTRLTVL.

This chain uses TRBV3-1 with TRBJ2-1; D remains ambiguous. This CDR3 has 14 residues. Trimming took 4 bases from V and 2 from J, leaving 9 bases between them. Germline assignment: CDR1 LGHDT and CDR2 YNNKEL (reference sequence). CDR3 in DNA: TGTGCCAGCAGCCCTTACCTAGCCTACAATGAGCAGTTCTTC. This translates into CASSPYLAYNEQFF.

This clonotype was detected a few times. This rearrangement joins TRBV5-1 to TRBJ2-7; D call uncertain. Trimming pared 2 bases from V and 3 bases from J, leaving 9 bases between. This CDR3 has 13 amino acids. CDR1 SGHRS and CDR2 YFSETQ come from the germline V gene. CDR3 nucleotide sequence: TGCGCCAGCAGCTTAGATCGGCTCTACGAGCAGTACTTC. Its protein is CASSLDRLYEQYF.

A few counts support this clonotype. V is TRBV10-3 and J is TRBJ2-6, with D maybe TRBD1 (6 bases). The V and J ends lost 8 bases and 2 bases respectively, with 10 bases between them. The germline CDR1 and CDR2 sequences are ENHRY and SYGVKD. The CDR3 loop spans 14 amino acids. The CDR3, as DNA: TGTGCCATCTGGTCAGGGGCTGGGGCCAACGTCCTGACTTTC. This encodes CAIWSGAGANVLTF.

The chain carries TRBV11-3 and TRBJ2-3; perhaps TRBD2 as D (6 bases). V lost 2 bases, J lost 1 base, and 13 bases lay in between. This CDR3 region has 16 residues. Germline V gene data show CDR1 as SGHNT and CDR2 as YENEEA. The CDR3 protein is CASSLRSAGRTDTQYF. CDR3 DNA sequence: TGTGCCAGCAGCTTAAGGTCGGCGGGGCGCACAGATACGCAGTATTTT.

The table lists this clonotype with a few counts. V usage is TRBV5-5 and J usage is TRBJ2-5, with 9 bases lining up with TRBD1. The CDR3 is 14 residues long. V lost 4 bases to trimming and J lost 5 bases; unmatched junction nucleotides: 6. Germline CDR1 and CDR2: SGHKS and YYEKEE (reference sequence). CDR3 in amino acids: CASSPTGGSETQYF. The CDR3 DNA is TGTGCCAGCAGCCCGACAGGGGGGAGCGAGACCCAGTACTTC.

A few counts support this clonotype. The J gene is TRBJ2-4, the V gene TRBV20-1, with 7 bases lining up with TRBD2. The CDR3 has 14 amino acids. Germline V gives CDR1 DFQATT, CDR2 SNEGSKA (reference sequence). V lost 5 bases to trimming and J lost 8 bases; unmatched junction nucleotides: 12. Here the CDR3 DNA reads TGCAGTGCTGGCCTCCGGGACTACGGGTACATTCAGTACTTC. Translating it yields CSAGLRDYGYIQYF.

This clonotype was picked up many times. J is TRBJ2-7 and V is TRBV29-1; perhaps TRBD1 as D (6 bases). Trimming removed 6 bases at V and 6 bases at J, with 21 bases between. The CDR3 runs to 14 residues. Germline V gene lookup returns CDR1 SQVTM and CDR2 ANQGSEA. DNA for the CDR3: TGCAGCGTCGGGTCTAGGACAGACTTTCCCGAGCAGTACTTC. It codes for CSVGSRTDFPEQYF.

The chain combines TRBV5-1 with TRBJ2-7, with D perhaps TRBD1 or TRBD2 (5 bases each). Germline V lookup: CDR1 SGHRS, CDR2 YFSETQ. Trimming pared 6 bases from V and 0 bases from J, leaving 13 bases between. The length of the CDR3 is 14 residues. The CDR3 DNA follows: TGCGCCAGCACCGCGTGGGGGAGCTCCTACGAGCAGTACTTC. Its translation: CASTAWGSSYEQYF.

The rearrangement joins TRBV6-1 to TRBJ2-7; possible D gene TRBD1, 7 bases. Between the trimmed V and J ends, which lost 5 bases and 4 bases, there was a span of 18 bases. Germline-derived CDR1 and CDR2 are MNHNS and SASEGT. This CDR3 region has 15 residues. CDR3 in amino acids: CASSQQGTPNYEQYF. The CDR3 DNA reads TGTGCCAGCAGTCAACAGGGGACTCCAAATTACGAGCAGTACTTC.

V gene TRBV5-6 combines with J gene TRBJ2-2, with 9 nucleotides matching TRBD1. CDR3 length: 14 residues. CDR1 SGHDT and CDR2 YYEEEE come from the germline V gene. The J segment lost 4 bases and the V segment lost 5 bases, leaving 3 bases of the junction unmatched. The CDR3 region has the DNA TGTGCCAGCAGGTGGACAGGGGTCACCGGGGAGCTGTTTTTT. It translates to CASRWTGVTGELFF.

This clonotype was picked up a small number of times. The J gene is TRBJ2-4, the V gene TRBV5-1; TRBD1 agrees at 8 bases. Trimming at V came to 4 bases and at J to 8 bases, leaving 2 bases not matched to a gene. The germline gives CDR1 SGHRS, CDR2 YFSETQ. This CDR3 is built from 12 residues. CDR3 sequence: CASSPGQDIQYF. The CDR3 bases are TGCGCCAGCAGCCCGGGACAGGACATTCAGTACTTC.

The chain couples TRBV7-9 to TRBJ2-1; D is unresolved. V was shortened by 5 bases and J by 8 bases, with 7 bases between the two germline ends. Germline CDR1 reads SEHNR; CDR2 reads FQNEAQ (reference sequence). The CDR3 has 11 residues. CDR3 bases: TGTGCCAGCAGCCCGATCGATGAGCAGTTCTTC. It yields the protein CASSPIDEQFF.

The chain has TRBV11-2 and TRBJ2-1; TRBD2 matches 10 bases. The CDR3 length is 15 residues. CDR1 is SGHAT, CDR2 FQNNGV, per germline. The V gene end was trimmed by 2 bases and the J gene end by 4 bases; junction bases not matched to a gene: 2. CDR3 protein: CASSLSGGEYNEQFF. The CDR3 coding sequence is TGTGCCAGCAGCTTAAGCGGGGGGGAATACAATGAGCAGTTCTTC.

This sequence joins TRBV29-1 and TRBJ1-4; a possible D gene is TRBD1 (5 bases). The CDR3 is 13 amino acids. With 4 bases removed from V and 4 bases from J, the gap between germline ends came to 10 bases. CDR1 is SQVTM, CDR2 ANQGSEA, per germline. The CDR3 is CSVVGRYNEKLFF. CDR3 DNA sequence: TGCAGCGTTGTGGGACGGTATAATGAAAAACTGTTTTTT.

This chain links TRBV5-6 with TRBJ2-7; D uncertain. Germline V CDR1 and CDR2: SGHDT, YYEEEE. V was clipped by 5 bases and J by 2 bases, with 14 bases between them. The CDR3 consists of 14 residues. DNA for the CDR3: TGTGCCAGCAGGCGTCAGGATGTTACCTACGAGCAGTACTTC. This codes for CASRRQDVTYEQYF.

CDR3 DNA: TGTGCCAGCAGCTTAAACCAGTACAATGAGCAGTTCTTC. Its protein is CASSLNQYNEQFF. V usage is TRBV7-3 and J usage is TRBJ2-1, with unresolved D. Germline values: CDR1 SGHTA, CDR2 FQGTGA. This CDR3 contains 13 residues. The ends were cut back, 1 base at V and 4 bases at J, with 5 bases in the middle. Using reference TRBV7-3 and TRBJ2-1 for the parts outside the CDR3, the full variable domain is GAGVSQTPSNKVTEKGKYVELRCDPISGHTALYWYRQSLGQGPEFLIYFQGTGAADDSGLPNDRFFAVRPEGSVSTLKIQRTERGDSAVYLCASSLNQYNEQFFGPGTRLTVL.

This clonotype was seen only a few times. In nucleotides, the CDR3 is TGTGCCAGCAGTTACTCTCCTAGCGGGGTGTACGAGCAGTACTTC. Protein: CASSYSPSGVYEQYF. The chain uses TRBV6-5 and TRBJ2-7; 9 nucleotides align to TRBD2. Germline CDR1 and CDR2: MNHEY and SVGAGI. The CDR3 consists of 15 residues. J lost 4 bases, V lost 0 bases, and 4 bases had no gene match.

The CDR3 reads CASSPDFGNYEQYF. In DNA form, the CDR3 reads TGTGCCAGCTCACCGGACTTCGGGAACTACGAGCAGTACTTC. This sequence joins TRBV18 and TRBJ2-7, with a possible D match to TRBD2 (5 bases). This CDR3 has 14 amino acids. The germline CDR1 and CDR2 sequences are KGHSH and LQKENI. Trimming left V 3 bases short and J 3 bases short, with 12 bases between.

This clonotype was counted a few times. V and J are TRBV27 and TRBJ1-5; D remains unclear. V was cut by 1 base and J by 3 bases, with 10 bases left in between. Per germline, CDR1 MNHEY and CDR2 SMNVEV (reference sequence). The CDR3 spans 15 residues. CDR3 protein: CASSLLGRLNQPQHF. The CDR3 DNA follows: TGTGCCAGCAGTTTATTAGGCAGACTCAATCAGCCCCAGCATTTT.

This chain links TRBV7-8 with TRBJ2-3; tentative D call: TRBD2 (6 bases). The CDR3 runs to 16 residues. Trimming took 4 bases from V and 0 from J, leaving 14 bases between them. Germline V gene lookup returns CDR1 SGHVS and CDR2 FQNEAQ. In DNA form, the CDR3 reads TGTGCCAGCAGCTACCTTAGCGGAAAGAGCACAGATACGCAGTATTTT. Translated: CASSYLSGKSTDTQYF.

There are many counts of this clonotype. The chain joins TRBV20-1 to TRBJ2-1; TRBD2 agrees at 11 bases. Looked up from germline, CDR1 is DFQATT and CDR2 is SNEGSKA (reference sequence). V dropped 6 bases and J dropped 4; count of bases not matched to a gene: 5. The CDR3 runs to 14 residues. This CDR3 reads CSAPRLAGYNEQFF. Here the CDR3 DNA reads TGCAGTGCCCCCAGACTAGCGGGGTACAATGAGCAGTTCTTC.

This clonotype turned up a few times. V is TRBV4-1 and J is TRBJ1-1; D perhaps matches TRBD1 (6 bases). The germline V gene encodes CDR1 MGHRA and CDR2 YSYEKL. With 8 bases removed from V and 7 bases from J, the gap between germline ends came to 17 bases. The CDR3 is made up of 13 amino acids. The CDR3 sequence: CASAERGGDEAFF. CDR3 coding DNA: TGCGCCAGCGCGGAGAGGGGGGGAGATGAAGCTTTCTTT.